Included here is one T cell receptor (beta chain) sequence, with context. Its target is not known. This sample is drawn from a study of shared clonotypes between healthy human individuals. Study results and caveats: Rarefaction demonstrated incomplete sorted-subset sequencing despite large depth.

The CDR3 contains 16 residues. Per the germline V gene, CDR1 is SGHAT and CDR2 is FQNNGV. Trimming shortened V by 6 bases and J by 2 bases, and 17 bases separated the two germline ends. TCRdb's table, derived via immunoSEQ multiplex PCR, lists solely in-frame clones and lacks some. The sample has some 660,000 clones, 73% seen once; the top ten hold 1.5% to 2%. This sequence was found in a woman aged 30 to 39 in good health. The chain joins TRBV11-2 to TRBJ2-4; D is unclear. The sample taken for sequencing was memory CD4+ T cells sorted from blood. Sample subset: CD45RA-negative fraction. The CDR3 here is CASRLTDALTKNIQYF. The CDR3 DNA sequence: TGTGCCAGCAGACTAACTGATGCGTTAACCAAAAACATTCAGTACTTC.